This entry describes one T cell receptor (beta chain). Its matching antigen is unknown. This entry is derived from a study of OX40 agonist ivuxolimab in advanced cancers. Germline lookup yields CDR1 SGDLS and CDR2 YYNGEE. Trimming took off 0 bases at V and 9 bases at J, with 10 bases between the two ends. CDR3 size: 14 residues. Study findings and constraints: The mean number of expanded clones was higher in CD8+ T cells than in CD4+.

Clones were read by immunoSEQ multiplex PCR, and TCRdb kept only the in-frame ones, dropping some. Altogether roughly 90,000 clones are present, roughly 88% being singletons, with the ten largest covering 0.6% to 0.8%. The sequencing used CD4+ or CD8+ T cells sorted from blood, collected in a trial of the OX40 agonist ivuxolimab. The sequence was collected from an adult with an advanced solid tumor such as melanoma, head and neck, liver or kidney cancer. The J gene is TRBJ1-6, the V gene TRBV9, with D uncertain. In DNA, the CDR3 is TGTGCCAGCAGCGTAGAGGGAGGAAGTTCACCCCTCCACTTT. Protein sequence: CASSVEGGSSPLHF.